This entry features one T cell receptor (beta chain) sequence. Its antigen remains undetermined. Per-nucleotide qualities are absent, and no much larger clonotype sits a single base away. CDR1 and CDR2, per the germline V gene (reference sequence), are MNHEY and SMNVEV. The CDR3 starts with the cysteine, ends with the phenylalanine, and has 16 residues. Just the 48-base CDR3 DNA is kept, in frame starting at base 1. Cut back by 5 bases and 5 bases, the V and J ends lie 21 bases apart. The library was generated by the immunoSEQ multiplex PCR assay. For TCR sequencing, RNA was extracted from every sample and reverse transcribed into cDNA to serve as template. SuperScript III was used to make first-strand cDNA, primed with a 2:1 mix of oligo-dT and random hexamers. Amplification bias was assessed with a synthetic immune receptor repertoire, and residual bias was removed computationally. The original pipeline was this. Raw reads were preprocessed for error removal, and CDR3 was defined according to IMGT conventions as running from the conserved cysteine to phenylalanine. Clonality was calculated as 1 minus Shannon entropy normalized by log2 of the number of productive unique TCRs. Scalp TCRbeta sequences were cross-referenced with sorted blood CD4 and CD8 repertoires so that the CD4 or CD8 identity of scalp clones could be inferred. TCRdb limited this immuneACCESS table to in-frame rearrangements with V and J called. A share of clones is missing; checked studies link under half to unresolved V genes, and the rest is unexplained. V, J and clone size were drawn from that table, and D and trimming were deduced from the DNA. Present in this sample are 150,000 or so clones, approximately 87% of which were seen just once. Jointly, the top ten make up less than 15% of the sample.

This record comes from a study of CD8+ T cells in alopecia areata (dated by TCRdb to the late 2010s). Regarding the study in general: The treated patients took part in an open-label pilot trial in which moderate-to-severe alopecia areata was treated with oral tofacitinib at 5 to 10 mg twice daily. RNA was obtained with the PAXgene miRNA kit for fixed scalp, the miRNeasy kit for PBMCs, and the RNeasy kit for mouse skin. Patients received tofacitinib for 6 to 18 months and were then followed off drug for 6 months to check for delayed response and recurrence. Biopsies were taken from tofacitinib-treated patients at baseline and again at 4 and 24 weeks into treatment, and several of those patients also had a later scalp biopsy. Amplification of TCRbeta CDR3 regions was done by immunoSEQ multiplex PCR using 35 Vbeta forward primers and 13 Jbeta reverse primers. In both human patients and the C3H/HeJ mouse model, the study applied high-throughput TCRbeta sequencing to look at T cell clonal expansion in alopecia areata. In humans, TCRbeta sequencing was performed on scalp tissue and on sorted CD4+ and CD8+ peripheral blood T cells from healthy controls and from patients with patchy or totalis/universalis alopecia areata. Scalp clonality was compared among normal scalp (n=4), patchy alopecia areata scalp (n=8), and alopecia totalis/universalis scalp (n=8). The research as a whole found: Shared TCR sequences between patients were less evident than in mice, which may be partly attributable to HLA diversity in the patient population. Scalp TCR repertoire analysis is complicated because resident alphabeta T cells in normal human skin are also sequenced, whereas mouse skin is dominated by gammadelta T cells. Compared with normal scalp, lesional scalp, particularly in alopecia totalis/universalis, had higher clonality and more expanded CD8+ clones, which suggests antigenic drive.

The time point tag for this specimen amounts to: baseline before oral tofacitinib. Peripheral blood and lesional scalp punch biopsies were obtained from patients with alopecia areata. PBMCs were separated by density centrifugation and stained for CD3, CD4 and CD8, after which CD4+ and CD8+ T cells were sorted on a FACSAria. The rearrangement combines TRBV27 with TRBJ2-5; 7 matching bases give a weak D call of TRBD1. The sequence came from a human donor with alopecia areata. Sequencing was performed on CD8+ T cells sorted from blood, taken at week 0. The nucleotides are TGTGCCAGCAGTACCCTCGGAGGGGGCCCCCAGGAGACCCAGTACTTC. This codes for CASSTLGGGPQETQYF.